The entry below gives a single T cell receptor (beta chain) sequence along with its context. These data belong to a study of blood T cell repertoires in COVID-19. Turning to the study itself: In each case, the material was cDNA or gDNA derived from T cells, B-cell-depleted T cells, or PBMCs.

Here immunoSEQ multiplex PCR was the method, and the copy in TCRdb shows in-frame clones only, minus some. The data hold about 300,000 clones, with around 92% observed a single time. This CDR3 comprises 10 residues. V lost 5 bases and J 4 bases, leaving 5 bases between the germline ends. CDR1 and CDR2 (germline): SQVTM, ANQGSEA. The receptor was derived from a woman in her twenties or thirties with COVID-19, enrolled during active disease. The sample was peripheral blood. The rearrangement links TRBV29-1 to TRBJ1-1, with TRBD1 as a possible D gene (5 bases). CDR3 in DNA: TGCAGCGTTCAGGGCACTGAAGCTTTCTTT. It encodes CSVQGTEAFF.